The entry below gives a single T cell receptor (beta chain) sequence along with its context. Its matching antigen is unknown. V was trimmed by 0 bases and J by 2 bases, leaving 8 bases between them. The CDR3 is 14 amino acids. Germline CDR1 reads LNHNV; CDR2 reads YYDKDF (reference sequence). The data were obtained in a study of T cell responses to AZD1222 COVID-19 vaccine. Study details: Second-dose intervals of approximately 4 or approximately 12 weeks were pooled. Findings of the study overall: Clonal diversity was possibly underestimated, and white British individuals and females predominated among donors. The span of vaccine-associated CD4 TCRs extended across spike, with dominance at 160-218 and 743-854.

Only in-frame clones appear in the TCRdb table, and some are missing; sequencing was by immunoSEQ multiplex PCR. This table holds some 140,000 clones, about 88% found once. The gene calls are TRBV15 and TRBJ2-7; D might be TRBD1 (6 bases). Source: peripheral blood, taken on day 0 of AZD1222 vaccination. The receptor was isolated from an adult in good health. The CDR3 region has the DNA TGTGCCACCAGCAGAGATCAGGGGCCCTACGAGCAGTACTTC. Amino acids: CATSRDQGPYEQYF.